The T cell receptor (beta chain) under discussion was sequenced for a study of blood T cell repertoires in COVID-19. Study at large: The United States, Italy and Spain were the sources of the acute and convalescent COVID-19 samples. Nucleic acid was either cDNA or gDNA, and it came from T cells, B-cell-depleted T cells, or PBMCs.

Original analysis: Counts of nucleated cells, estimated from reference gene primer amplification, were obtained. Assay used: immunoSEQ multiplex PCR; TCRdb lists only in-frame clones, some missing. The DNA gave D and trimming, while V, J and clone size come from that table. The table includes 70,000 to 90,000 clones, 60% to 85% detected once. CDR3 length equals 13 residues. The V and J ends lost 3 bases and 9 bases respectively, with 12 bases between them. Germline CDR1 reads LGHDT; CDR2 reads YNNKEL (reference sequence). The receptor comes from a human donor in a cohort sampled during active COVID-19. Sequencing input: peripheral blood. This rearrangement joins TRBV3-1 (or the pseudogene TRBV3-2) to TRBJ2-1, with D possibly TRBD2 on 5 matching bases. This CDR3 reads CASSQEAGREQFF. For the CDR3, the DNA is TGTGCCAGCAGCCAGGAGGCCGGTCGTGAGCAGTTCTTC.